The T cell receptor beta chain under discussion was sequenced for a study of CD8+ T cells in alopecia areata. Study background: Tofacitinib administration to treated patients was oral, at 5 to 10 mg twice daily.

After isolation, RNA underwent reverse transcription to generate cDNA as the sequencing template. TCRdb's copy holds only in-frame clones and misses some; the assay was immunoSEQ multiplex PCR. This sample yields 180,000 or so clones, of which about 63% are seen a single time; 1.5% to 2% belongs to the top ten. The CDR3 loop spans 14 amino acids. Germline V gives CDR1 MNHEY, CDR2 SMNVEV (reference sequence). V shed 5 bases and J shed 8 bases, with 18 bases lying between them. Lesional scalp punch biopsies and peripheral blood were collected from alopecia areata patients. Sorted populations comprised CD4+ and CD8+ T cells obtained from PBMCs. This clone came up once.

V gene TRBV27 combines with J gene TRBJ1-2, with D hard to call. This receptor was taken from a human donor with alopecia areata. Sequencing used CD4+ T cells sorted from blood, obtained at week 0. CDR3 sequence: CASSTDGSLGGYTF. The CDR3 nucleotides are TGTGCCAGCAGTACGGACGGGTCTCTTGGGGGCTACACCTTC.